These 28 T cell receptor beta chains came from one sample sequenced in a study of T cells in Graves' hyperthyroidism and ophthalmopathy. From RNA transcripts, TCR beta CDR3 regions were amplified. Carried out on the TCR CDR3, a first-round RT-PCR used the HTBI primer set. TCRdb used MiXCR to reprocess the multiplex PCR reads, holding one entry per CDR3 protein. Of 500,000 to 600,000 distinct CDR3 sequences listed, 46% were seen once; the top ten hold around 44%. Sequenced sample: peripheral blood or thyroid tissue (not recorded which). The receptors shown here come from an adult woman with Graves' disease, either hyperthyroidism or ophthalmopathy (not recorded which).

Of note for this clonotype: Since the CDR3 does not end with the conserved phenylalanine or tryptophan, this likely comes from a read error. The DNA is left out, because the CDR3 cannot be placed on it with certainty; the CDR3 is given as TCRdb lists it. The rearrangement links TRBV7-6 to TRBJ1-6. The germline V gene encodes CDR1 SGHVS and CDR2 FNYEAQ. Both ends counted, the CDR3 spans 8 residues. The chain's CDR3 is CASSLAAR.

V usage is TRBV9 and J usage is TRBJ1-2; no reliable D call. This CDR3 is built from 14 residues. CDR1 is SGDLS and CDR2 is YYNGEE in the germline V gene. Trimming took off 0 bases at V and 8 bases at J, with 14 bases between the two ends. CDR3 coding DNA: TGTGCCAGCAGCGTAGTAAGTGGTGGCAGAGGCTACACCTTC. Amino acid sequence: CASSVVSGGRGYTF.

There are many counts of this clonotype. The chain is built from TRBV29-1 and TRBJ1-2, with D possibly being TRBD1 (5 bases). V lost 1 base and J 8 bases, leaving 8 bases between the germline ends. The CDR3 length is 11 residues. Germline V lookup: CDR1 SQVTM, CDR2 ANQGSEA. The CDR3 protein is CSVEGGGGYTF. CDR3 sequence (DNA): TGCAGCGTTGAAGGGGGGGGAGGCTACACCTTC.

CDR3 nucleotide sequence: TGTGCCAGCAGCTTCGGAGGGGGCGGTACCGGGGAGCTGTTTTTT. This translates into CASSFGGGGTGELFF. The gene calls are TRBV7-9 and TRBJ2-2; maybe TRBD1 (7 bases). There are 15 residues in the CDR3. V dropped 3 bases and J dropped 5 bases, with 13 bases sitting between them. Germline lookup yields CDR1 SEHNR and CDR2 FQNEAQ (reference sequence).

This clonotype was seen just once. The chain has TRBV20-1 and TRBJ1-1, with a possible D match to TRBD1 (5 bases). V lost 3 bases and J 7 bases, leaving 9 bases between the germline ends. The CDR3 consists of 11 residues. Germline loops: CDR1 DFQATT, CDR2 SNEGSKA (reference sequence). The CDR3 is CSARGHGEAFF. Here the CDR3 DNA reads TGCAGTGCTAGGGGGCACGGTGAAGCTTTCTTT.

There are a few counts of this clonotype. A much larger clone sits a single nucleotide away, making a read error possible. The chain has TRBV5-4 and TRBJ1-4; 8 nucleotides match TRBD1. The CDR3 has 13 amino acids. Germline V gene data show CDR1 as SGHNT and CDR2 as YYREEE (reference sequence). This chain's CDR3 is CASSSGQDEKLSF. As DNA, the CDR3 is TGTGCCAGCAGCTCGGGACAGGATGAAAAACTGTCTTTT.

This clonotype has a handful of counts. The genes are TRBV29-1 and TRBJ2-5; D is possibly TRBD2 (6 bases). Trimming removed 3 bases at V and 1 base at J, with 12 bases between. Germline assignment: CDR1 SQVTM and CDR2 ANQGSEA. This CDR3 region has 14 residues. CDR3 protein: CSVDGRSGQETQYF. CDR3 bases: TGCAGCGTTGACGGTCGTAGCGGCCAAGAGACCCAGTACTTC.

V is TRBV25-1 and J is TRBJ1-3; the D is unclear. V gave up 10 bases and J gave up 4 bases, with 17 bases separating them. The CDR3 has 14 amino acids. Germline V CDR1 and CDR2: MGHDK, SYGVNS. The CDR3 DNA reads TGTGCCACCTCGGACCTCGCTGGGGGAAACACCATATATTTT. This translates into CATSDLAGGNTIYF.

J is TRBJ2-7 and V is TRBV7-9; 12 bases fit TRBD1. J gave up 7 bases and V 5 bases, and 6 bases lay outside the gene matches. CDR1 SEHNR and CDR2 FQNEAQ come from the germline V gene (reference sequence). The CDR3 loop spans 14 amino acids. The CDR3 protein is CASSRGQGAREQYF. The CDR3 bases are TGTGCCAGCAGCCGGGGACAGGGGGCGCGGGAGCAGTACTTC.

There are many counts of this clonotype. CDR3 sequence: CASSWGGGNTEAFF. The CDR3 DNA is TGTGCCAGCAGTTGGGGGGGAGGGAACACTGAAGCTTTCTTT. The rearrangement joins TRBV27 to TRBJ1-1, with D tentatively TRBD1 (5 bases). Germline loops: CDR1 MNHEY, CDR2 SMNVEV (reference sequence). Trimming shortened V by 4 bases and J by 1 base, and 10 bases separated the two germline ends. This CDR3 has 14 residues.

The J gene is TRBJ1-2, the V gene TRBV5-1; no firm D call. The V end lost 4 bases, the J end lost 7 bases, and 20 bases lay between the germline ends. This CDR3 region has 15 residues. CDR1 and CDR2 (germline): SGHRS, YFSETQ. The CDR3 DNA reads as TGCGCCAGCAGCCAAGATAAAGGGTTGGGGAGTGGCTACACCTTC. Translated, it gives CASSQDKGLGSGYTF.

This clonotype has a handful of counts. For the CDR3, the DNA is TGCAGTGCTAGAGAGACTCTAGCCTACGAGCAGTACTTC. The encoded protein is CSARETLAYEQYF. The V gene is TRBV20-1, the J gene TRBJ2-7; D is unresolved. Germline CDR1 and CDR2: DFQATT and SNEGSKA (reference sequence). This CDR3 is 13 amino acids long. Trimming stripped 0 bases from V and 2 bases from J, with 8 bases between.

This clonotype was observed a handful of times. The rearrangement joins TRBV4-2 to TRBJ2-7; 10 positions agree with TRBD2. J lost 5 bases, V lost 0 bases, and 4 bases had no gene match. The CDR3 consists of 15 residues. The germline V gene encodes CDR1 LGHNA and CDR2 YNFKEQ. The CDR3: CASSQDTSGIDEQYF. The CDR3 DNA is TGTGCCAGCAGCCAAGATACTAGCGGGATAGACGAGCAGTACTTC.

This clonotype came up many times. The chain couples TRBV7-2 to TRBJ2-2; maybe TRBD1 (5 bases). V gave up 1 base and J gave up 5 bases, with 11 bases separating them. The germline gives CDR1 SGHTA, CDR2 FQGNSA. CDR3 size: 15 residues. DNA of the CDR3: TGTGCCAGCAGCTTAGTGTCTCAGGGTACCGGGGAGCTGTTTTTT. This codes for CASSLVSQGTGELFF.

The rearrangement uses TRBV2 and TRBJ1-4; D remains unclear. Germline V lookup: CDR1 SNHLY, CDR2 FYNNEI. The V end lost 7 bases, the J end lost 6 bases, and 15 bases lay between the germline ends. The CDR3 extends over 14 amino acids. In DNA, the CDR3 is TGTGCCAGCATCCGACCAGCGGGAGATGAAAAACTGTTTTTT. It specifies CASIRPAGDEKLFF.

The rearrangement uses TRBV7-8 and TRBJ1-5; maybe TRBD1 (5 bases). Germline lookup yields CDR1 SGHVS and CDR2 FQNEAQ. The CDR3 spans 15 residues. The ends were cut back, 5 bases at V and 5 bases at J, with 16 bases in the middle. CDR3 in DNA: TGTGCCAGCAGCCGCGGGGGGAGGGACCATCAGCCCCAGCATTTT. As protein: CASSRGGRDHQPQHF.

A word on this clonotype: The junction does not match germline at one end; this may be a read error. The chain links TRBV10-3 to TRBJ1-6; tentative D call: TRBD1 (5 bases). Germline values: CDR1 ENHRY, CDR2 SYGVKD. This CDR3 comprises 16 residues. The CDR3 coding sequence is TGTGCCAGCAGTTTATACGGGACCCGCCATGAATCACCCCTCCACTTT. Amino acid sequence: CASSLYGTRHESPLHF.

This clonotype was observed at least ten times. This chain links TRBV10-3 with TRBJ1-3; D perhaps matches TRBD1 (5 bases). The CDR3 has 15 residues. Germline lookup yields CDR1 ENHRY and CDR2 SYGVKD. Trimming stripped 6 bases from V and 2 bases from J, with 14 bases between. CDR3 sequence reads: CAIRAQAGTGNTIYF. In DNA form, the CDR3 reads TGTGCCATCAGGGCACAGGCGGGCACTGGAAACACCATATATTTT.

This chain joins TRBV29-1 and TRBJ1-1; 7 bases agree with TRBD1. The CDR3 has 13 amino acids. Germline CDR1 reads SQVTM; CDR2 reads ANQGSEA. V was pared by 8 bases and J by 5 bases, with 11 bases of the junction left unmatched. The CDR3, as DNA: TGCAGCTTCAGACAGGGAACGGGTACTGAAGCTTTCTTT. This gives the protein CSFRQGTGTEAFF.

The chain combines TRBV19 with TRBJ1-1; 7 bases agree with TRBD1. This CDR3 is 14 amino acids long. V lost 2 bases, J lost 3 bases, and 3 bases stayed unmatched. In germline, CDR1 is LNHDA, CDR2 SQIVND (reference sequence). CDR3 nucleotide sequence: TGTGCCAGTAGTATACATGACAGGGACACTGAAGCTTTCTTT. Translated, it gives CASSIHDRDTEAFF.

In this sample, this clonotype turned up many times. The rearrangement links TRBV4-1 to TRBJ1-1; unclear D gene. Trimming removed 0 bases at V and 5 bases at J, with 13 bases between. The CDR3 runs 15 residues. Per germline, CDR1 MGHRA and CDR2 YSYEKL. Here the CDR3 reads CASSQEPTGITEAFF. The CDR3 DNA reads TGCGCCAGCAGCCAAGAACCCACTGGGATAACTGAAGCTTTCTTT.

This clonotype was recorded at least ten times. This chain connects TRBV20-1 to TRBJ1-6, with a weak D call TRBD1 (6 bases). The ends were cut back, 5 bases at V and 8 bases at J, with 19 bases in the middle. This CDR3 is 15 amino acids long. Germline V gene sequence: CDR1 DFQATT, CDR2 SNEGSKA (reference sequence). CDR3 nucleotide sequence: TGCAGTGCTCCGAGGGGGGCCCTCTCGGATTCACCCCTCCACTTT. Protein product: CSAPRGALSDSPLHF.

This clonotype was detected only a few times. This chain joins TRBV7-9 and TRBJ2-5; D is tentatively TRBD1 or TRBD2 (5 bases each). The CDR3 length is 14 residues. Germline-derived CDR1 and CDR2 are SEHNR and FQNEAQ (reference sequence). V lost 5 bases, J lost 4 bases, and 14 bases lay in between. CDR3 nucleotide sequence: TGTGCCAGCAGCCGGGGACGAGTGGGAGAGACCCAGTACTTC. Translating it yields CASSRGRVGETQYF.

This clonotype has a count of ten or more. V usage is TRBV10-3 and J usage is TRBJ1-1; D uncertain. Trimming stripped 0 bases from V and 1 base from J, with 9 bases between. CDR1 is ENHRY, CDR2 SYGVKD, per germline. The length of the CDR3 is 15 residues. Here the CDR3 DNA reads TGTGCCATCAGTGAGTCCAGAGACTCGAACACTGAAGCTTTCTTT. This codes for CAISESRDSNTEAFF.

As concerns this clonotype: This could be a read error, since a much larger clone is one nucleotide away. V gene TRBV7-3 combines with J gene TRBJ2-2, with D possibly TRBD2 on 6 matching bases. This CDR3 comprises 15 residues. In germline, CDR1 is SGHTA, CDR2 FQGTGA. CDR3 bases: TGTGCCAGCAGCTTGAGAGGGCTAGGAACCGGGGGGCTGTTTTTT. This codes for CASSLRGLGTGGLFF.

This clonotype was picked up a small number of times. In nucleotides, the CDR3 is TGCGCCAGCAGCGCCAGGGGGCGCTGGACTGAAGCTTTCTTT. This encodes CASSARGRWTEAFF. The rearrangement joins TRBV5-1 to TRBJ1-1, with 8 bases lining up with TRBD1. CDR1 is SGHRS and CDR2 is YFSETQ in the germline V gene. After removal of 4 bases from V and 5 bases from J, the junction contained 7 bases not matched to a gene. The CDR3 is 14 residues long.

V and J are TRBV10-3 and TRBJ1-4; 7 bases fit TRBD1. The V and J ends lost 6 bases and 12 bases, in that order; junction bases with no gene match: 16. Germline V CDR1 and CDR2: ENHRY, SYGVKD. The length of the CDR3 is 15 residues. CDR3 nucleotide sequence: TGTGCCATCAGAAAGACCGAGACAGGGAAAGAAGAACTGTTTTTT. Its translation: CAIRKTETGKEELFF.

This clonotype came up many times. J is TRBJ1-4 and V is TRBV19, with TRBD1 matching 9 bases. The ends lost 6 bases at V and 6 bases at J; junction bases unmatched: 5. CDR3 size: 14 residues. The germline V gene encodes CDR1 LNHDA and CDR2 SQIVND (reference sequence). The chain's CDR3 is CASRNRDRDEKLFF. The CDR3 DNA reads TGTGCCAGTAGAAACCGGGACAGGGATGAAAAACTGTTTTTT. Complete variable domain (other parts from reference TRBV19 and TRBJ1-4): DGGITQSPKYLFRKEGQNVTLSCEQNLNHDAMYWYRQDPGQGLRLIYYSQIVNDFQKGDIAEGYSVSREKKESFPLTVTSAQKNPTAFYLCASRNRDRDEKLFFGSGTQLSVL.